The 6 T cell receptor beta chains reported below all come from one sample, sequenced in a study of blood T cell repertoires in COVID-19. Libraries were prepared by immunoSEQ multiplex PCR; TCRdb keeps only in-frame clonotypes and omits some of them. This table holds fewer than 100,000 clones, around 87% found once. Sequences were obtained from peripheral blood. The origin of the receptors is an elderly woman with acute or convalescent COVID-19.

This clone was counted between two and nine times. The chain recombines TRBV5-6 with TRBJ1-1, with 8 bases matching TRBD1. Germline V gene sequence: CDR1 SGHDT, CDR2 YYEEEE. V lost 5 bases to trimming and J lost 3 bases; unmatched junction nucleotides: 6. The CDR3 spans 14 residues. CDR3 nucleotides: TGTGCCAGCAGGGGATCGGACAGGGACACTGAAGCTTTCTTT. It encodes CASRGSDRDTEAFF.

This sequence joins TRBV12-3 or TRBV12-4 and TRBJ2-7; the match to TRBD1 covers 8 bases. The CDR3 has 13 residues. V shed 10 bases, J shed 7 bases, and the junction held 12 bases outside the gene matches. Here the CDR3 reads CATRQGPGKEQYF. For the CDR3, the DNA is TGTGCCACCAGACAGGGGCCGGGTAAGGAGCAGTACTTC.

The chain employs TRBV6-6 and TRBJ1-2, with D uncertain. CDR3 size: 15 residues. The ends were cut back, 0 bases at V and 0 bases at J, with 8 bases in the middle. Germline loops: CDR1 MNHNY, CDR2 SVGAGI (reference sequence). The CDR3 DNA is TGTGCCAGCAGTTACTCGAGCGCTTCTAACTATGGCTACACCTTC. Translated: CASSYSSASNYGYTF.

V usage is TRBV2 and J usage is TRBJ1-3, with a weak D call TRBD1 (5 bases). Trimming removed 7 bases at V and 4 bases at J, with 17 bases between. The V gene's germline CDR1 is SNHLY and CDR2 FYNNEI. CDR3 length equals 15 residues. CDR3 sequence reads: CASTGTGGGGNTIYF. The CDR3 DNA sequence: TGTGCCAGCACGGGAACAGGCGGAGGGGGAAACACCATATATTTT.

The table lists this clone with a count of one. This chain uses TRBV3-1 (or the pseudogene TRBV3-2) with TRBJ2-3, with a possible D match to TRBD1 (6 bases). This CDR3 is 15 amino acids long. With 0 bases removed from V and 2 bases from J, the gap between germline ends came to 9 bases. CDR1 is LGHDT and CDR2 is YNNKEL in the germline V gene (reference sequence). The CDR3 region is CASSQEAGVTDTQYF. In nucleotides, the CDR3 is TGTGCCAGCAGCCAAGAGGCAGGGGTCACAGATACGCAGTATTTT.

The V gene is TRBV3-1 (or the pseudogene TRBV3-2), the J gene TRBJ1-1; weak D call: TRBD1 (5 bases). The V end was cut by 3 bases, the J end by 4 bases, with 12 bases between. Germline V gene lookup returns CDR1 LGHDT and CDR2 YNNKEL (reference sequence). The CDR3 runs to 14 residues. CDR3: CASSHGGKGTEAFF. DNA of the CDR3: TGTGCCAGCAGCCATGGGGGGAAGGGCACTGAAGCTTTCTTT.